This T cell receptor (beta chain) was sequenced in a study of T cell changes during pregnancy in multiple sclerosis (dated by TCRdb to about 2019). Broadly, across the study: In women with multiple sclerosis, the researchers looked at how the T cell repertoire shifted as pregnancy progressed.

On this clone itself: The clone's antigen remains unknown. It has no much larger one-base neighbor in the sample; base qualities were not kept.

The library was built by means of the immunoSEQ multiplex PCR assay. TCRdb provides this immuneACCESS table in a form limited to in-frame rearrangements. Some clones are lacking; in checked studies, under half of them reflect an unresolved V gene, and why the rest are absent is not known. The sample profile shows under 110,000 clones; 80% to 95% of them were found once. The ten largest clones add up to around 3.1% of the sample. V loses 0 bases, J loses 2 bases, and the germline ends lie 8 bases apart. The CDR3 runs 14 residues from the cysteine to the phenylalanine. Here the CDR3 DNA is all that survives: 42 bases in frame from base 1. CDR1 is given as SGHNT and CDR2 as YYREEE, both from the germline V gene (reference sequence).

This sequence was found in a female donor with multiple sclerosis, enrolled in a pregnancy study. The chain employs TRBV5-4 and TRBJ1-2; the D gene is possibly TRBD1, with 5 bases matching. Sequenced here: peripheral blood, sampled in the second trimester of pregnancy. Read as DNA, the sequence is TGTGCCAGCAGCTTGGAGGGGCAGAACTATGGCTACACCTTC. The translation is CASSLEGQNYGYTF.